This T cell receptor beta chain came from a study of OX40 agonist ivuxolimab in advanced cancers. About the investigation overall: Ivuxolimab, which targeted the costimulatory receptor OX40 (CD134), was an agonistic, fully human IgG2 monoclonal antibody. Intravenous ivuxolimab was administered to patients every 2 weeks at six dose levels: 0.01, 0.1, 0.3, 1.5, 3 and 10 mg/kg. Of the roughly 52 dose-escalation patients, hepatocellular carcinoma was present in 19, melanoma in approximately 15, renal cell carcinoma in 9 and head and neck cancer in 9. In the dose-escalation cohort, 75% to 90% of patients were male, and the mean age was roughly 60 years with a range of 23 to 79. Prior anti-PD-1, anti-PD-L1 or anti-CTLA-4 therapy was permitted, and checkpoint inhibitors had been received by about 36% of dose-escalation patients. Partial responses were achieved by three dose-escalation patients, of whom one had hepatocellular carcinoma and two had cutaneous melanoma. Peripheral TCRbeta sequencing aimed to test whether ivuxolimab altered TCR sequence diversity and caused clonal T-cell expansion. The paper covers the monotherapy dose-escalation part of the phase I ivuxolimab trial, which included N ≈ 54 patients.

Results and caveats for the whole study, not just this receptor: Antigen specificity was not determined for the clonally expanded peripheral T cells. At doses from 0.1 to 3.0 mg/kg, clonal expansion was seen in both CD4+ and CD8+ blood T cells between baseline and week 6. Low levels of normalized T-cell clonal expansion were also seen in some patients who did not respond. After ivuxolimab, more expanded clones were found on average in CD8+ T cells than in CD4+ T cells. Partial responders in the 0.1-3.0 mg/kg groups had among the lowest normalized peripheral clonal expansion, especially among CD8+ T cells.

V is trimmed back by 6 bases and J by 5 bases, and the junction contains 3 bases that no gene match accounts for. The CDR3 runs 14 amino acids, cysteine and phenylalanine included. Only the CDR3 region is kept as DNA, spanning 42 bases read in frame from base 1. CDR1 MGHDK and CDR2 SYGVNS were looked up in the germline V gene. Genomic DNA was extracted from sorted cells for sequencing of the TCRbeta CDR3 region. TCRbeta CDR3 regions were sequenced using the immunoSEQ Assay. TCRdb re-hosts the immuneACCESS table, in-frame sequences only. Its copies lack some clones; in the studies checked, an unresolved V gene accounts for under half of them, and the cause for the rest is not known. Within this sample are some 34,000 clones, with more than 75% of them counted one time only. The top ten clones comprise over 10% of the sample. The trial excluded patients who had a history of autoimmune disease or who were on systemic immunosuppression. In every dose cohort, peripheral blood was drawn for TCR sequencing at baseline, cycle 4 day 1, and cycle 7 day 1. The samples were drawn from a first-in-human, open-label, multicenter phase I dose-escalation trial of ivuxolimab. Adults with locally advanced or metastatic melanoma, renal cell carcinoma, hepatocellular carcinoma or head and neck squamous cell carcinoma were enrolled in the trial. CD4+ and CD8+ T cells were sorted separately from peripheral blood before TCR sequencing.

Note on this clone: Its antigen has not been determined. Base qualities are not provided; no much larger clone lies one nucleotide away.

The sequence was collected from an adult with an advanced solid tumor such as melanoma, head and neck, liver or kidney cancer. The sample consisted of CD4+ or CD8+ T cells sorted from blood, taken in a trial of the OX40 agonist ivuxolimab. The chain is assembled from TRBV25-1 and TRBJ2-3, with 12 bases in between that match TRBD2. The DNA sequence reads TGTGCCAGCAGGACTAGCGGGAGAGGAGATACGCAGTATTTT. It translates to CASRTSGRGDTQYF.